This TCR beta chain was captured by sequencing in a study of metastatic and nonmetastatic thyroid tumors. General observations from the study: The reported finding was significantly higher TCR beta diversity in malignant thyroid tumors relative to benign nodules, in blood and tumor.

Original processing methods: A classifier for distant metastasis in papillary thyroid cancer was constructed using CDR3 differences observed across clinicopathological groups. TCRdb redid the clone calls on the PCR reads using MiXCR. The V and J calls and clone size come from TCRdb's table, not from the authors' own analysis. The data contain around 22,000 clones, about 40% of them singletons. Notes on this clone: The antigen remains unidentified.

Between the trimmed V and J ends, which lost 1 base and 1 base, there was a span of 11 bases. Germline loops: CDR1 SGHRS, CDR2 YFSETQ. This CDR3 comprises 16 residues. There were no patients who had received any treatment before thyroid surgery. Sample: blood. The TCR comes from a male donor with papillary thyroid cancer or a benign thyroid nodule (not recorded which). Some clones in this sample may be carry-over from other donors' samples. This chain uses TRBV5-1 with TRBJ2-2, with D perhaps matching TRBD1 (6 bases). The CDR3 loop is CASSLFGTMNTGELFF. The CDR3 nucleotides read TGCGCCAGCAGCTTGTTCGGGACAATGAACACCGGGGAGCTGTTTTTT.